Listed below are T cell receptor beta chains from one sample, sequenced in a study of CXCR3-negative and CXCR3-positive naive CD8 T cells. Reprocessing the 5' RACE reads, TCRdb reports a single entry for every CDR3 protein and omits DNA. Its table records over 100,000 distinct CDR3 sequences. The material sequenced was naive CXCR3+ CD8+ T cells from blood. All receptors derive from a human donor in good health. Some clones in this sample may be carry-over from other donors' samples. The CDR3 runs from the conserved cysteine through the conserved F or W.

CASKISSSYEQYF	TRBV2	TRBJ2-7
CASSLLGTRPYEQYF	TRBV27	TRBJ2-7
CASRVPGLANTDTQYF	TRBV6-1	TRBJ2-3
CASTISVGDPFF	TRBV12-3/TRBV12-4	TRBJ2-1
CASSIASGQGFEEQFF	TRBV19	TRBJ2-1
CASSLHGPNQPQHF	TRBV27	TRBJ1-5
CASSPVASRRDVAGELFF	TRBV18	TRBJ2-2
CSATQATALNTEAFF	TRBV20-1	TRBJ1-1
CASSQGTGELFF	TRBV9	TRBJ2-2
CASRDGLAGFYNEQFF	TRBV3-1	TRBJ2-1
CASSPDGLTPMYF	TRBV14	TRBJ2-3
CASSLSGSGYTF	TRBV5-1	TRBJ1-2
CASSQVRSPGELFF	TRBV3-1	TRBJ2-2
CASSFLGGSTDTQYF	TRBV5-1	TRBJ2-3
CASSVPSVPYNEQFF	TRBV9	TRBJ2-1
CASSQDVFTEAFF	TRBV4-2	TRBJ1-1
CASSFVGGRTETQYF	TRBV5-1	TRBJ2-5
CASSIGRERTEAFF	TRBV19	TRBJ1-1
CASSLDRGLETQYF	TRBV5-1	TRBJ2-5
CASSYSPTSGGAGETQYF	TRBV6-6	TRBJ2-5
CASSHSLDEQYF	TRBV6-6	TRBJ2-7
CASSSSMGPWDEQYF	TRBV5-1	TRBJ2-7
CASSQAGTAFSDTQYF	TRBV4-1	TRBJ2-3
CASSLAPTGPNTGELFF	TRBV7-9	TRBJ2-2
CASSQPGLLGYTF	TRBV4-1	TRBJ1-2
CAGRQGLNYGYTF	TRBV6-6	TRBJ1-2
CASNYRGNEQFF	TRBV5-1	TRBJ2-1
CASSPPGDTQYF	TRBV12-3/TRBV12-4	TRBJ2-3
CASSQGLGTEPEAFF	TRBV4-2	TRBJ1-1
CASSLFGPDTEAFF	TRBV28	TRBJ1-1
CSTNSGSGYEQYF	TRBV20-1	TRBJ2-7
CASSLAQGSDIQYF	TRBV5-1	TRBJ2-4
CASRLVVGGQDPYEQYF	TRBV12-2	TRBJ2-7
CASSLDDRGYSPLHF	TRBV5-1	TRBJ1-6
CASSLAPASREDNEQFF	TRBV7-9	TRBJ2-1
CASSSRGLNTEAFF	TRBV13	TRBJ1-1
CASSRRGAGGFNEQFF	TRBV28	TRBJ2-1
CASRPDYFSYNEQFF	TRBV19	TRBJ2-1
CASSQGSGSYEQYF	TRBV4-1	TRBJ2-7
CASSLDGGRNSYEQYF	TRBV5-4	TRBJ2-7